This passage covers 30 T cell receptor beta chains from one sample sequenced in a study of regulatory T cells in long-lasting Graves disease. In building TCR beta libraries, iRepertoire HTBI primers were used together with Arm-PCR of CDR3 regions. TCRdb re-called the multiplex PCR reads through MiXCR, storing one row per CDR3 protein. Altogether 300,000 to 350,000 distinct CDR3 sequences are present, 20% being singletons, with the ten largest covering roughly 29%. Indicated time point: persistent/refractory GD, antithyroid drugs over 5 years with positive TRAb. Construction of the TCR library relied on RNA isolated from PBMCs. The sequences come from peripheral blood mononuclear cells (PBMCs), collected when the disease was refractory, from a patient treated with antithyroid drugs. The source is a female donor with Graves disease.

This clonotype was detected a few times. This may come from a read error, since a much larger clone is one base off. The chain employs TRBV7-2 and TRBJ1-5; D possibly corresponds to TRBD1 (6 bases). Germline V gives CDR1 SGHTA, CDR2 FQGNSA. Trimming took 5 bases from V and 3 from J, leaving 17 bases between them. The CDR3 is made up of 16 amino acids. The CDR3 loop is CASSPGTRGDNQPQHF. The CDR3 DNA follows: TGTGCCAGCAGCCCCGGGACAAGGGGAGACAATCAGCCCCAGCATTTT.

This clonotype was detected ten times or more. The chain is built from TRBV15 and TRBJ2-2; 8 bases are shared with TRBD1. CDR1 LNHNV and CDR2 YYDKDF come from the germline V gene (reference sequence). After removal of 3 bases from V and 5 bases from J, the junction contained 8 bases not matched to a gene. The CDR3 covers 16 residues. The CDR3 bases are TGTGCCACCAGCAGCCCCGGGACAGGCGGAACCGGGGAGCTGTTTTTT. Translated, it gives CATSSPGTGGTGELFF.

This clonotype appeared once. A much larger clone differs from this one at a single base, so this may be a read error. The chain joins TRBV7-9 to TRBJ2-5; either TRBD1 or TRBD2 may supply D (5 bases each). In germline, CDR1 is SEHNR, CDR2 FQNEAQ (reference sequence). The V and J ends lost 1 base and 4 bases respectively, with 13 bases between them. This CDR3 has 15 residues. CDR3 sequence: CASSLGRLGTETQYF. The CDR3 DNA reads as TGTGCCAGCAGCTTAGGCAGATTGGGGACAGAGACCCAGTACTTC.

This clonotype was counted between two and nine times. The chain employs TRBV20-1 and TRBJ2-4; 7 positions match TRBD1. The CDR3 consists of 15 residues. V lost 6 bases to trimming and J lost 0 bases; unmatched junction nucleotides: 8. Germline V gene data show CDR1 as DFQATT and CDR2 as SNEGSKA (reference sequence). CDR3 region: CSAPRQGLAKNIQYF. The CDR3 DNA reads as TGCAGTGCGCCACGACAGGGTTTAGCCAAAAACATTCAGTACTTC.

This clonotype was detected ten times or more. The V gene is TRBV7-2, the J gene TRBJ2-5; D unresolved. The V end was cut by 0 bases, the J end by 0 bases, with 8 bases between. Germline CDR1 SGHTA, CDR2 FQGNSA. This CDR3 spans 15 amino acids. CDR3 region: CASSLAHAYQETQYF. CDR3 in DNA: TGTGCCAGCAGCTTAGCGCACGCGTACCAAGAGACCCAGTACTTC.

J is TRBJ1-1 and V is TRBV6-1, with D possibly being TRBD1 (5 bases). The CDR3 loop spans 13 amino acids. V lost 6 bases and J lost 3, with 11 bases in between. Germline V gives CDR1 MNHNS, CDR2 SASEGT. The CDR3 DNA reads TGTGCCAGCAGGCCATGGGGGTACACTGAAGCTTTCTTT. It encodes CASRPWGYTEAFF.

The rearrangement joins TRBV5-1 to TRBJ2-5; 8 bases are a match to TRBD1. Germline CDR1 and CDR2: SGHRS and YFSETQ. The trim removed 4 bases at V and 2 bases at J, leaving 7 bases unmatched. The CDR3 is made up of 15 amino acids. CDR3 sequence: CASSPGQGSQETQYF. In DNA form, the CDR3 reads TGCGCCAGCAGCCCCGGACAGGGCTCACAAGAGACCCAGTACTTC.

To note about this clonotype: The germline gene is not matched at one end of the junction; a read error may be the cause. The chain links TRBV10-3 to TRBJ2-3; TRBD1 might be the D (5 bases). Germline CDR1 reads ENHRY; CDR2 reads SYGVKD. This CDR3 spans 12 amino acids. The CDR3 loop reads CAIQGNTNTQYF. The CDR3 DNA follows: TGTGCCATCCAGGGAAACACAAATACGCAGTATTTT.

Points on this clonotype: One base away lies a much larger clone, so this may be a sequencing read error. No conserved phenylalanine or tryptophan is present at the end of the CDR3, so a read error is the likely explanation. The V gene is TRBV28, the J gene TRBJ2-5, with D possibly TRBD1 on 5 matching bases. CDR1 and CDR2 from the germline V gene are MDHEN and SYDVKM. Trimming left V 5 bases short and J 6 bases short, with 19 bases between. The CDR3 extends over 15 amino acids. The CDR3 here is CASSPPETEMKTQYL. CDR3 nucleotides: TGTGCCAGCAGTCCCCCCGAGACAGAGATGAAGACCCAGTACCTC.

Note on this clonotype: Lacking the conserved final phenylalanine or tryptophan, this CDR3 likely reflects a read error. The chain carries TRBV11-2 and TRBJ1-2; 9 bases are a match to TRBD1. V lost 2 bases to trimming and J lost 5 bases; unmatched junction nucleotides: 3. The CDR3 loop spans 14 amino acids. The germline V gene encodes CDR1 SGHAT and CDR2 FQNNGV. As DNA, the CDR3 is TGTGCCAGCAGCTTAACAGGGGGCCCATATGGCTACACCCTC. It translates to CASSLTGGPYGYTL.

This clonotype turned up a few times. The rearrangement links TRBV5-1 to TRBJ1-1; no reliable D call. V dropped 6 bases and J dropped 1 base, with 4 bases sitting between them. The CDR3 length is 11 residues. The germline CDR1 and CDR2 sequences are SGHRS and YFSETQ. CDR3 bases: TGCGCCAGCATCAAGAACACTGAAGCTTTCTTT. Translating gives CASIKNTEAFF.

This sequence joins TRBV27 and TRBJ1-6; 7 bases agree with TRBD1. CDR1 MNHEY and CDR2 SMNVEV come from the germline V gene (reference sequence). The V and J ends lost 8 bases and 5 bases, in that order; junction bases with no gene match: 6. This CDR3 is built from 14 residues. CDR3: CASGVDRDNSPLHF. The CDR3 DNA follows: TGTGCCAGCGGAGTCGACAGGGATAATTCACCCCTCCACTTT.

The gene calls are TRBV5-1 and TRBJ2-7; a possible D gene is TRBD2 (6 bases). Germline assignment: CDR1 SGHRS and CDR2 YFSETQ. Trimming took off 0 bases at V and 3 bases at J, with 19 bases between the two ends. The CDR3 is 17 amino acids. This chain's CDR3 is CASSLGTRPEDYYEQYF. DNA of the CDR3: TGCGCCAGCAGCTTGGGAACTAGGCCAGAGGACTACTACGAGCAGTACTTC.

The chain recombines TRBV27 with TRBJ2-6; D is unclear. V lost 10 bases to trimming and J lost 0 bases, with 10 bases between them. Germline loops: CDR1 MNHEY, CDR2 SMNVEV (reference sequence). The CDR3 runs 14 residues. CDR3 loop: CATASTSGANVLTF. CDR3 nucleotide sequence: TGTGCCACCGCCTCCACCTCTGGGGCCAACGTCCTGACTTTC.

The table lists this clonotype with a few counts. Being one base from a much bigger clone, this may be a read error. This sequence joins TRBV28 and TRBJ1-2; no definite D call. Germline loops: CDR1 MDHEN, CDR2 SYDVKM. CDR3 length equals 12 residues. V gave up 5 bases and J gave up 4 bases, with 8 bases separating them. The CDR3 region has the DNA TGTGCCAGCAGTCCTAGGTGCTATGGCTACACCTTC. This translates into CASSPRCYGYTF.

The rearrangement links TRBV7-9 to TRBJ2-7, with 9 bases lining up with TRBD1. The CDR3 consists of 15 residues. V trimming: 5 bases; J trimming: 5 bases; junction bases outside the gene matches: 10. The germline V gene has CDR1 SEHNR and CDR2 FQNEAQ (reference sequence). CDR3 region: CASSRLGTGGHEQYF. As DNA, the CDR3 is TGTGCCAGCAGCCGCTTAGGAACAGGGGGCCACGAGCAGTACTTC. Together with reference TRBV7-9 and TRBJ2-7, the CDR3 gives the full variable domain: DTGVSQNPRHKITKRGQNVTFRCDPISEHNRLYWYRQTLGQGPEFLTYFQNEAQLEKSRLLSDRFSAERPKGSFSTLEIQRTEQGDSAMYLCASSRLGTGGHEQYFGPGTRLTVT.

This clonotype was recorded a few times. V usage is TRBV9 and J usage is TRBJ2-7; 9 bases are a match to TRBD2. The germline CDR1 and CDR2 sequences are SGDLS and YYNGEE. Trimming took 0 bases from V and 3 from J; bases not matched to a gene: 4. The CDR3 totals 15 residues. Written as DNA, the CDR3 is TGTGCCAGCAGCGTAGGCAGCGGGGGGATCTACGAGCAGTACTTC. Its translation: CASSVGSGGIYEQYF.

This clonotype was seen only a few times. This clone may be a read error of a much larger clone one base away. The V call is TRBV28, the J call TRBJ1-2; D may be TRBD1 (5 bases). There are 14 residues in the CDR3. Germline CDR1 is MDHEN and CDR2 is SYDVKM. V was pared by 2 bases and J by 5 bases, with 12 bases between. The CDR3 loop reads CASSLRDGWYGYTF. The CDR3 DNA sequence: TGTGCCAGCAGTTTACGGGACGGGTGGTATGGCTACACCTTC.

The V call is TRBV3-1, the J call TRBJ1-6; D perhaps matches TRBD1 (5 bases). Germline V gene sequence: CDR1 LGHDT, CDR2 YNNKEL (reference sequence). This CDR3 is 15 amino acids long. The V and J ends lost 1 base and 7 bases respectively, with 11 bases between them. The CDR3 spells CASSQAPRGNSPLHF. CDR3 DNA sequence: TGTGCCAGCAGCCAAGCCCCCCGGGGGAATTCACCCCTCCACTTT. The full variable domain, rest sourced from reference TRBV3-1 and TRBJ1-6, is DTAVSQTPKYLVTQMGNDKSIKCEQNLGHDTMYWYKQDSKKFLKIMFSYNNKELIINETVPNRFSPKSPDKAHLNLHINSLELGDSAVYFCASSQAPRGNSPLHFGNGTRLTVT.

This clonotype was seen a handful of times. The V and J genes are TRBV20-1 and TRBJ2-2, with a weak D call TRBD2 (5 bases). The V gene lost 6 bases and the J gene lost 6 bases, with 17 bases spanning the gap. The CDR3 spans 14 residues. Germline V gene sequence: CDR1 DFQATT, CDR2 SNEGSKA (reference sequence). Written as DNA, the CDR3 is TGCAGTGCCATCCATGCGGGTGGGGCCGGGGAGCTGTTTTTT. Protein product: CSAIHAGGAGELFF.

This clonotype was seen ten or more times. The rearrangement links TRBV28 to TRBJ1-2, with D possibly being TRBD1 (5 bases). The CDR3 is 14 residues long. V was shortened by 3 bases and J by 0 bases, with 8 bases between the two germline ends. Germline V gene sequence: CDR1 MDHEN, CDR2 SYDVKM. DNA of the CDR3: TGTGCCAGCAGTTTTGCAGGGACTAACTATGGCTACACCTTC. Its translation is CASSFAGTNYGYTF.

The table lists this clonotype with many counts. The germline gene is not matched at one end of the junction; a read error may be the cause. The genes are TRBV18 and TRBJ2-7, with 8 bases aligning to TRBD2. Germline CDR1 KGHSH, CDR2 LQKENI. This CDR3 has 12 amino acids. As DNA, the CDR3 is TGTGCCAGCTCGAACTTAGGGACTAGAGGGGACTTC. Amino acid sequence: CASSNLGTRGDF.

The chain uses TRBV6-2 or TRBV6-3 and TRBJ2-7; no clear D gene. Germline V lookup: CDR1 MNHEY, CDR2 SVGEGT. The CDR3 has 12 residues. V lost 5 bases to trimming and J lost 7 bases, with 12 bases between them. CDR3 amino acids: CASSESIWEQYF. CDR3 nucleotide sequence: TGTGCCAGCAGTGAAAGTATATGGGAGCAGTACTTC.

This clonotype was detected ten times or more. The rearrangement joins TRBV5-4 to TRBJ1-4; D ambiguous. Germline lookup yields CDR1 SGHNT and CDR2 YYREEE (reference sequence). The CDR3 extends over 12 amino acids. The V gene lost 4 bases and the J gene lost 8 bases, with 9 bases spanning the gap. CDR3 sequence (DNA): TGTGCCAGCAGCGCTGGTGGGGAAAAACTGTTTTTT. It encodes CASSAGGEKLFF.

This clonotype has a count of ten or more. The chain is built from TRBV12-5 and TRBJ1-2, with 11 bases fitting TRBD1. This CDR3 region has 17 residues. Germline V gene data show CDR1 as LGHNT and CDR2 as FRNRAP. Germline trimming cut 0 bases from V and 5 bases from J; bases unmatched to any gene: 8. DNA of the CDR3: TGTGCTAGTGGTTTGGTACGCGGACAGGGGGCTAGGTATGGCTACACCTTC. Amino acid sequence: CASGLVRGQGARYGYTF. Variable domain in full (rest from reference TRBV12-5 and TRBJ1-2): DARVTQTPRHKVTEMGQEVTMRCQPILGHNTVFWYRQTMMQGLELLAYFRNRAPLDDSGMPKDRFSAEMPDATLATLKIQPSEPRDSAVYFCASGLVRGQGARYGYTFGSGTRLTVV.

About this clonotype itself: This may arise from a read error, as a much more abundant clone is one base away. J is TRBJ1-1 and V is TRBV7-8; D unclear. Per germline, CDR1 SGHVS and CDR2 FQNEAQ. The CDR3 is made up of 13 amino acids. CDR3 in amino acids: CAGSFARNTEAFF. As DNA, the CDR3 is TGTGCCGGCAGCTTCGCCAGGAACACTGAAGCTTTCTTT.

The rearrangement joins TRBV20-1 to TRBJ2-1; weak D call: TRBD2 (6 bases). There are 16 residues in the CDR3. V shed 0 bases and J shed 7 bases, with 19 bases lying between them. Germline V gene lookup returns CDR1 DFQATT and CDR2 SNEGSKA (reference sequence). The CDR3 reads CSARDAPGAGMNEQFF. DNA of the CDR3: TGCAGTGCTAGAGATGCCCCCGGTGCGGGAATGAATGAGCAGTTCTTC.

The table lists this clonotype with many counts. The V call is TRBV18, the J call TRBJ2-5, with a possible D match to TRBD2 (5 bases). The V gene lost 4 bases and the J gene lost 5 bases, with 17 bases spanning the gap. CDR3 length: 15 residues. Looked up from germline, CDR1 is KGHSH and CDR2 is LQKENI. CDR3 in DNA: TGTGCCAGCTCACACCTATCGAGGGTTGAGGAGACCCAGTACTTC. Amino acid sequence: CASSHLSRVEETQYF.

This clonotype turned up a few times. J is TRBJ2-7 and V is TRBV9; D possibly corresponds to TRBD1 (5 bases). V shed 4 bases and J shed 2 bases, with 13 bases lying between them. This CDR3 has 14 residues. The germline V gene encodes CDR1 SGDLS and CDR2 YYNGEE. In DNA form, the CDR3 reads TGTGCCAGCAGCCGAGACAGCAGACCCTACGAGCAGTACTTC. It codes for CASSRDSRPYEQYF.

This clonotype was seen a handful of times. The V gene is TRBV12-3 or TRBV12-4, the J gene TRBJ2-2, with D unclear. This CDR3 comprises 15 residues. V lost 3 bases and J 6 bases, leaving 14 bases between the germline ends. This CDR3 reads CASSFSRRRAGELFF. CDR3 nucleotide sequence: TGTGCCAGCAGTTTTTCCAGGCGGAGAGCCGGGGAGCTGTTTTTT.